These T cell receptor beta chains were read from a single sample in a study of blood T cell repertoires in COVID-19. Only in-frame clones appear in the TCRdb table, and some are missing; sequencing was by immunoSEQ multiplex PCR. This sample has 150,000 to 200,000 clones; around 84% occur once, and the top ten carry 14%. Sequencing used peripheral blood. These receptors all stem from a woman between 65 and 79 years old with COVID-19, enrolled during active disease. Each CDR3 is given with its conserved first and last residue. D genes are given only for firm matches. Clone size is stated in some rows and not others, as once, few, many or a class when expanded.

TRBJ1-5,TRBV28,-,TRBD1,CASSLWTGEIFFSNQPQHF,TGTGCCAGCAGTTTATGGACAGGGGAAATTTTCTTTAGCAATCAGCCCCAGCATTTT
TRBJ1-2,TRBV6-5,-,-,CASTPVRGYGYTF,TGTGCCAGCACCCCGGTCCGAGGCTATGGCTACACCTTC
TRBJ2-5,TRBV27,-,TRBD2,CASSPGLAGEETQYF,TGTGCCAGCAGTCCGGGACTAGCGGGGGAAGAGACCCAGTACTTC
TRBJ2-7,TRBV18,-,TRBD1,CASHPSDRVNEQYF,TGTGCCAGCCACCCCTCGGACAGGGTGAACGAGCAGTACTTC
TRBJ1-1,TRBV28,-,TRBD1,CASRYRGPGSEAFF,TGTGCCAGCAGATACAGGGGGCCGGGGTCTGAAGCTTTCTTT
TRBJ1-2,TRBV5-6,-,-,CASSLWADYGYTF,TGTGCCAGCAGCTTATGGGCTGATTATGGCTACACCTTC
TRBJ2-4,TRBV4-1,once,TRBD2,CASSPSSGGPRGKNIQYF,TGCGCCAGCAGCCCGTCCAGCGGGGGTCCCCGTGGCAAAAACATTCAGTACTTC
TRBJ1-2,TRBV27,-,TRBD1,CASSPDRGAFYGYTF,TGTGCCAGCAGTCCAGACAGGGGCGCCTTCTATGGCTACACCTTC
TRBJ2-1,TRBV27,-,TRBD2,CASSRISGTSGNEQFF,TGTGCCAGCAGTCGTATTTCCGGGACTAGCGGAAATGAGCAGTTCTTC
TRBJ2-3,TRBV9,-,TRBD2,CASSENTGGPDTQYF,TGTGCCAGCAGCGAGAACACGGGGGGACCAGATACGCAGTATTTT
TRBJ2-1,TRBV10-3,-,-,CATEQGWANEQFF,TGTGCCACAGAACAGGGATGGGCCAATGAGCAGTTCTTC
TRBJ2-1,TRBV30,-,TRBD1,CAWSSTGGSYNEQFF,TGTGCCTGGAGTTCCACAGGGGGGTCCTACAATGAGCAGTTCTTC
TRBJ1-6,TRBV28,-,-,CASSLRASNSPLHF,TGTGCCAGCAGTCTCAGGGCCAGTAATTCACCCCTCCACTTT
TRBJ2-7,TRBV28,-,TRBD1,CASSLSRQGTYEQYF,TGTGCCAGCAGTTTATCCCGACAGGGGACCTACGAGCAGTACTTC
TRBJ1-5,TRBV6-5,-,-,CASSQGGLGNQPQHF,TGTGCCAGCAGCCAAGGGGGATTGGGCAATCAGCCCCAGCATTTT
TRBJ1-2,TRBV7-2,many,-,CASSSGVGYTF,TGTGCCAGCAGCTCAGGGGTCGGCTACACCTTC
TRBJ2-3,TRBV3-1/TRBV3-2,once,-,CASSFRRGDDTQYF,TGTGCCAGCAGCTTCCGACGGGGAGATGATACGCAGTATTTT
TRBJ1-1,TRBV30,-,-,CAWRAGRENTEAFF,TGTGCCTGGAGGGCTGGACGGGAGAACACTGAAGCTTTCTTT
TRBJ1-6,TRBV3-1/TRBV3-2,-,-,CASSPTGSYNSPLHF,TGTGCCAGCAGTCCGACGGGAAGCTATAATTCACCCCTCCACTTT
TRBJ2-1,TRBV7-9,-,TRBD2,CASSGGRARNEQFF,TGTGCCAGCAGTGGCGGGAGGGCCCGCAATGAGCAGTTCTTC
TRBJ2-7,TRBV5-1,-,-,CASSLLGQPTYEQYF,TGCGCCAGCAGCTTACTAGGACAGCCTACCTACGAGCAGTACTTC
TRBJ2-7,TRBV7-9,-,TRBD1,CASSDTGTGVDEQYF,TGTGCCAGCAGCGATACCGGGACAGGGGTCGACGAGCAGTACTTC
TRBJ2-3,TRBV11-2,-,-,CASSSGINTDTQYF,TGTGCCAGCAGCTCCGGGATCAACACAGATACGCAGTATTTT
TRBJ2-7,TRBV27,-,-,CASSRSGTSTYEQYF,TGTGCCAGCAGTCGTTCCGGGACATCGACCTACGAGCAGTACTTC
TRBJ2-7,TRBV5-4,-,TRBD2,CASSPDTSGRYEQYF,TGTGCCAGCAGCCCCGACACTAGCGGGAGATACGAGCAGTACTTC
TRBJ1-1,TRBV3-1/TRBV3-2,-,TRBD1,CASSQGDRGHYRNTEAFF,TGTGCCAGCAGCCAAGGGGACAGGGGGCATTATAGGAACACTGAAGCTTTCTTT
TRBJ1-1,TRBV5-1,-,-,CASSSNGQNTEAFF,TGCGCCAGCAGCTCGAACGGACAGAACACTGAAGCTTTCTTT
TRBJ1-2,TRBV28,once,-,CASSSGGANYGYTF,TGTGCCAGCTCCTCCGGAGGGGCTAACTATGGCTACACCTTC
TRBJ1-2,TRBV20-1,few,-,CSGPSNYGYTF,TGCAGTGGGCCTTCTAACTATGGCTACACCTTC
TRBJ1-6,TRBV5-1,-,-,CASSLAGKDNSPLHF,TGCGCCAGCAGCTTGGCGGGGAAAGATAATTCACCCCTCCACTTT
TRBJ1-2,TRBV28,-,-,CASSGTPHYGYTF,TGTGCCAGCAGTGGGACACCCCACTATGGCTACACCTTC
TRBJ1-5,TRBV5-6,-,TRBD1,CASSLGDRDQPQHF,TGTGCCAGCAGCTTGGGGGACAGAGATCAGCCCCAGCATTTT
TRBJ2-3,TRBV19,-,TRBD2,CASSPGLATQYF,TGTGCCAGTAGCCCGGGACTAGCTACGCAGTATTTT
TRBJ1-1,TRBV6-5,-,-,CASSYSAGRAFF,TGTGCCAGCAGTTACTCGGCGGGAAGAGCTTTCTTT
TRBJ1-5,TRBV19,-,TRBD1,CASSIMPGGQPQHF,TGTGCCAGTAGTATCATGCCAGGGGGTCAGCCCCAGCATTTT
TRBJ1-2,TRBV14,once,TRBD1,CAEEAGGGYTF,TGTGCCGAAGAAGCAGGGGGAGGCTACACCTTC
TRBJ2-7,TRBV5-4,-,TRBD2,CASSPGLAGGPASGLYF,TGTGCCAGCAGCCCGGGACTAGCGGGAGGCCCAGCCTCCGGGCTGTACTTC
TRBJ2-1,TRBV15,-,TRBD1,CATSRDRGNRNEQFF,TGTGCCACCAGCAGGGACAGGGGGAATAGGAATGAGCAGTTCTTC
TRBJ1-6,TRBV2,few,-,CASSEARGAGSPLHF,TGTGCCAGCAGTGAAGCTCGGGGGGCTGGTTCACCCCTCCACTTT
TRBJ2-2,TRBV28,-,TRBD2,CASSRDYFTGELFF,TGTGCCAGCAGTCGGGACTACTTCACCGGGGAGCTGTTTTTT
TRBJ2-1,TRBV5-1,-,TRBD2,CASSAGTSNEQFF,TGCGCCAGCAGCGCCGGGACTAGCAATGAGCAGTTCTTC
TRBJ2-2,TRBV29-1,-,-,CSAGLLTGELFF,TGCAGTGCGGGCCTCCTCACCGGGGAGCTGTTTTTT
TRBJ1-6,TRBV5-3,few,-,CARSSVRMWNSPLHF,TGTGCCAGAAGCTCTGTGCGGATGTGGAATTCACCCCTCCACTTT
TRBJ2-3,TRBV5-5,-,-,CASSFGEDSTDTQYF,TGTGCCAGCAGCTTCGGGGAAGATAGCACAGATACGCAGTATTTT
TRBJ1-6,TRBV6-6,-,TRBD1,CASSRTSVFDRGHFPPLHF,TGTGCCAGCAGTCGTACCTCAGTTTTCGACAGGGGTCATTTCCCACCCCTCCACTTT